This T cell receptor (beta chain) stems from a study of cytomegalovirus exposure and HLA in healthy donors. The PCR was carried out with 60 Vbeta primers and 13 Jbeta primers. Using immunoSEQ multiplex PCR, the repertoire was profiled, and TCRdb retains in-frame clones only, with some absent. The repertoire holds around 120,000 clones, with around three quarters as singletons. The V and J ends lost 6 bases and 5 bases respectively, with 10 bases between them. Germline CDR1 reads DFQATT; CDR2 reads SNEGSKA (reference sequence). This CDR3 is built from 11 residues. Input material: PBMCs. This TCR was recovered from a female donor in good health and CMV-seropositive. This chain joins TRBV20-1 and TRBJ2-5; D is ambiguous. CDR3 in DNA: TGCAGTGCACCCATCGGGGAGACCCAGTACTTC. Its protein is CSAPIGETQYF.